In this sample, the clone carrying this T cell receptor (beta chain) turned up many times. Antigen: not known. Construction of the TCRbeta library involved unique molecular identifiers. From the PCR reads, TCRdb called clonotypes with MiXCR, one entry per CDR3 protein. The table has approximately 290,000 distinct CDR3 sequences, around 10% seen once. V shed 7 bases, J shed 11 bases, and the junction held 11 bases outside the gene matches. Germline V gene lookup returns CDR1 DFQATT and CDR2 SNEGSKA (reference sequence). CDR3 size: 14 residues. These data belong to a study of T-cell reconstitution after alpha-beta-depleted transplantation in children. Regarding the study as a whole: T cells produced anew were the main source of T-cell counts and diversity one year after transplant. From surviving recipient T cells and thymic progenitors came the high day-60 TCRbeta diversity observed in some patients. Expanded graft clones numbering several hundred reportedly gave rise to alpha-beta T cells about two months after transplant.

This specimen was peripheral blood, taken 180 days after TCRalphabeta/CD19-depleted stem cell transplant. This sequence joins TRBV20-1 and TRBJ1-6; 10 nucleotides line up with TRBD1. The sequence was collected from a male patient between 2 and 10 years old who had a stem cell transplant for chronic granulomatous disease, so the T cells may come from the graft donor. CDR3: CSVSRQGALTPLHF. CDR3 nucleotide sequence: TGCAGTGTGTCCCGACAGGGGGCTTTAACACCCCTCCACTTT.